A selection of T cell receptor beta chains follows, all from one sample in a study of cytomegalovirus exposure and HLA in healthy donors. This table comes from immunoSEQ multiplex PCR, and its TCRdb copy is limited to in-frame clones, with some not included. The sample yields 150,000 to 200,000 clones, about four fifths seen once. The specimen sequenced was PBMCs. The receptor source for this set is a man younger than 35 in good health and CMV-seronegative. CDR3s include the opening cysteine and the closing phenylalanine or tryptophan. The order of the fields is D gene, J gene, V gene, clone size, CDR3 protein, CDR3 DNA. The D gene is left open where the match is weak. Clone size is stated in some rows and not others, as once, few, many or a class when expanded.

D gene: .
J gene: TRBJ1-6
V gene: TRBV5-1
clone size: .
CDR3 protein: CASSLGDKASPLHF
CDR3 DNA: TGCGCCAGCAGCTTGGGGGACAAGGCTTCACCCCTCCACTTT

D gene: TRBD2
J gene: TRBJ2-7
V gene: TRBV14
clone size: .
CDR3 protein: CASSQGLAGLGYEQYF
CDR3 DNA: TGTGCCAGCAGCCAAGGTCTGGCGGGACTAGGCTACGAGCAGTACTTC

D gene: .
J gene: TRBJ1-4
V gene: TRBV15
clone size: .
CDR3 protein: CATSSIWGGFVEKLFF
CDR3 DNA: TGTGCCACCAGCAGTATCTGGGGGGGCTTCGTTGAAAAACTGTTTTTT

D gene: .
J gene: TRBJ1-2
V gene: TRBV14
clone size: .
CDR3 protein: CASSQRQHYGYTF
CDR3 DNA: TGTGCCAGCAGCCAACGACAACACTATGGCTACACCTTC

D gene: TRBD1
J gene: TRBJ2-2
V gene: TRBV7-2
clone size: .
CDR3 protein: CASSLGGQGGTGELFF
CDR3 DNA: TGTGCCAGCAGCTTAGGGGGACAGGGGGGCACCGGGGAGCTGTTTTTT

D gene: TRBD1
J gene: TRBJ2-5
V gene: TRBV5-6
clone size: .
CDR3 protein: CASRDQGVRETQYF
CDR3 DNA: TGTGCCAGCAGGGATCAGGGGGTTAGAGAGACCCAGTACTTC

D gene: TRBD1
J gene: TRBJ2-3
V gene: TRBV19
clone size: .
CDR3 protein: CASNRGPGGDLSTDTQYF
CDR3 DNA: TGTGCCAGTAACAGAGGTCCAGGGGGCGACCTGAGCACAGATACGCAGTATTTT

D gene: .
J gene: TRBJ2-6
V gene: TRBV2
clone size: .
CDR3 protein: CASSVRVDGANVLTF
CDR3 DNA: TGTGCCAGCAGTGTTAGAGTTGATGGGGCCAACGTCCTGACTTTC

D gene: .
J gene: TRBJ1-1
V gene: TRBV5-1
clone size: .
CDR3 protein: CASSLTVGANTEAFF
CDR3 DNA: TGCGCCAGCAGCTTGACGGTGGGGGCGAACACTGAAGCTTTCTTT

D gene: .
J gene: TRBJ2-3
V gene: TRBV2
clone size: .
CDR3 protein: CASSATDTQYF
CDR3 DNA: TGTGCCAGCAGTGCGACAGATACGCAGTATTTT

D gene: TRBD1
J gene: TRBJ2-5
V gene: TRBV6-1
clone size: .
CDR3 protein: CASDNRQGEGETQYF
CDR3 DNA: TGTGCCAGCGACAATCGGCAGGGGGAAGGGGAGACCCAGTACTTC

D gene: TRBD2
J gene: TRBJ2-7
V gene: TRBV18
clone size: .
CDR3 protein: CASSPGTSVFYEQYF
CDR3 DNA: TGTGCCAGCTCACCAGGGACTAGCGTCTTCTACGAGCAGTACTTC

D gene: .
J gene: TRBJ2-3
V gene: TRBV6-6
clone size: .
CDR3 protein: CASSPPSTDTQYF
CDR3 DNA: TGTGCCAGCAGCCCCCCTAGCACAGATACGCAGTATTTT

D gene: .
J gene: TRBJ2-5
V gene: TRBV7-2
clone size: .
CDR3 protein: CASSLAPSRVGETQYF
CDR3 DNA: TGTGCCAGCAGCCTTGCGCCTAGCCGGGTGGGAGAGACCCAGTACTTC

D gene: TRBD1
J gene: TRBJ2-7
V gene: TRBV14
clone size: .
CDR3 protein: CASSQADRGGYEQYF
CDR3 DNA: TGTGCCAGCAGCCAAGCAGACAGGGGCGGGTACGAGCAGTACTTC

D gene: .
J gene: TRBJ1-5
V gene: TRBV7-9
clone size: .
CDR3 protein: CASSSGNQPQHF
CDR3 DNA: TGTGCCAGCAGCTCGGGTAATCAGCCCCAGCATTTT

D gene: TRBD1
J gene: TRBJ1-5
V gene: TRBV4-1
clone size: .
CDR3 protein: CASSQPKGQYSNQPQHF
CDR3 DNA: TGCGCCAGCAGCCAACCCAAGGGACAGTATAGCAATCAGCCCCAGCATTTT

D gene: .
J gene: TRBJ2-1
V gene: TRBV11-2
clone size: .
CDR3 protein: CASSPLYNEQFF
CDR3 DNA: TGTGCCAGCAGCCCCCTCTACAATGAGCAGTTCTTC

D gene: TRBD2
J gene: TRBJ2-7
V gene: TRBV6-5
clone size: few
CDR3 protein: CASSRLGLAGEQYF
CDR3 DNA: TGTGCCAGCAGCCGGTTGGGACTAGCAGGCGAGCAGTACTTC

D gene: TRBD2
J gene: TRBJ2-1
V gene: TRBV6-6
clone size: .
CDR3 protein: CASSYPPGLGVGEQFF
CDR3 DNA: TGTGCCAGCAGTTACCCACCGGGACTAGGAGTTGGCGAGCAGTTCTTC

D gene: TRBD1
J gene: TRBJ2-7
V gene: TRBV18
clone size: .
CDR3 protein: CASSPRAGGIGYEQYF
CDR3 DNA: TGTGCCAGCTCACCACGGGCAGGGGGCATAGGCTACGAGCAGTACTTC

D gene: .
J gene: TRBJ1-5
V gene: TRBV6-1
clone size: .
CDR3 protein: CASSEGGGNQPQHF
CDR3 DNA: TGTGCCAGCAGTGAAGGGGGGGGCAATCAGCCCCAGCATTTT

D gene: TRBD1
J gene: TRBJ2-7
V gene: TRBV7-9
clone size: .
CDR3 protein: CASSLPDRGLDEQYF
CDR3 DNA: TGTGCCAGCAGCTTACCCGACAGGGGGCTGGACGAGCAGTACTTC

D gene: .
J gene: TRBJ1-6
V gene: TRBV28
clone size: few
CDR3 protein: CASRGRVNSPLHF
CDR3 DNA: TGTGCCAGCAGAGGGAGAGTTAATTCACCCCTCCACTTT

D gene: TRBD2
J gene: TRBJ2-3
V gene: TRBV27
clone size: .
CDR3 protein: CASGPGLPTDTQYF
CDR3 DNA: TGTGCCAGCGGCCCGGGACTACCCACAGATACGCAGTATTTT

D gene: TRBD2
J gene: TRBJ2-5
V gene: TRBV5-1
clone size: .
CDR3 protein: CASSRTSGGGETQYF
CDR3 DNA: TGCGCCAGCAGCCGGACTAGCGGGGGGGGAGAGACCCAGTACTTC

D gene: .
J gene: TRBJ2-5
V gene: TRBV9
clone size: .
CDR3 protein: CASSVDQRLGETQYF
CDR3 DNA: TGTGCCAGCAGCGTAGATCAACGACTAGGAGAGACCCAGTACTTC

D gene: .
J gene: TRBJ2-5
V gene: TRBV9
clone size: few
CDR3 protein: CASSSGTNQETQYF
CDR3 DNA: TGTGCCAGCAGCTCAGGGACAAACCAAGAGACCCAGTACTTC

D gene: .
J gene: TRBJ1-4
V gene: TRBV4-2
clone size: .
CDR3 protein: CASSQPGHSNEKLFF
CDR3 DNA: TGTGCCAGCAGCCAACCCGGACACTCTAATGAAAAACTGTTTTTT

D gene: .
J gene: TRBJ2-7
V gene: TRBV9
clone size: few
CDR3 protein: CASSVAGVNEQYF
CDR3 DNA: TGTGCCAGCAGCGTAGCGGGAGTGAACGAGCAGTACTTC

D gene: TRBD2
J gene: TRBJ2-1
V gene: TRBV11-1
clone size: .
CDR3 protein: CASSSERERRSNEQFF
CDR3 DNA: TGTGCCAGCAGCTCAGAGCGGGAGAGACGGAGCAATGAGCAGTTCTTC

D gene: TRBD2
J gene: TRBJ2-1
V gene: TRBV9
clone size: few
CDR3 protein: CASSDTSGWPYNEQFF
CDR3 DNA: TGTGCCAGCAGCGACACTAGCGGGTGGCCCTACAATGAGCAGTTCTTC

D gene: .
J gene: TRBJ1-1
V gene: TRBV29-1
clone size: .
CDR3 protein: CSVESGGGGTEAFF
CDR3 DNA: TGCAGCGTTGAATCGGGTGGGGGGGGCACTGAAGCTTTCTTT

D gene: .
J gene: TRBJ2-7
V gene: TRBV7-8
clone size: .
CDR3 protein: CASSLGGGSGDEQYF
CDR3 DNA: TGTGCCAGCAGCTTAGGGGGCGGCTCGGGGGACGAGCAGTACTTC

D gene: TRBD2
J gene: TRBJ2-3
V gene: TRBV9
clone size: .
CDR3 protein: CASSAVHPGAPRGTSGDPTDTQYF
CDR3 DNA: TGTGCCAGCAGCGCCGTACACCCCGGGGCCCCCCGGGGGACTAGCGGGGATCCCACAGATACGCAGTATTTT

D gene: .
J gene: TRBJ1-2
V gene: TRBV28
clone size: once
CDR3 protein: CASSLDGGNGANYGYTF
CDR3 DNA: TGTGCCAGCAGTTTGGATGGAGGGAATGGGGCCAACTATGGCTACACCTTC

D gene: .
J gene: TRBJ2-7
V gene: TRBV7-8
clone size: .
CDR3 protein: CASSLEAGTLTYEQYF
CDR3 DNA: TGTGCCAGCAGCTTAGAGGCCGGGACTCTTACCTACGAGCAGTACTTC

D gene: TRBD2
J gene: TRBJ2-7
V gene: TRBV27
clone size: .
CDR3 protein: CASSLVAGGTYEQYF
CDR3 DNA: TGTGCCAGCAGTCTAGTAGCGGGAGGCACCTACGAGCAGTACTTC

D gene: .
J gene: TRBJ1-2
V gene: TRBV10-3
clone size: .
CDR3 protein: CAIQRAGANYGYTF
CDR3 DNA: TGTGCCATTCAACGGGCAGGGGCGAACTATGGCTACACCTTC

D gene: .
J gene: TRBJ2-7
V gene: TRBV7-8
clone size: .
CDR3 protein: CASSLEAGSTYEQYF
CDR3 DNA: TGTGCCAGCAGCTTAGAGGCAGGGTCTACCTACGAGCAGTACTTC

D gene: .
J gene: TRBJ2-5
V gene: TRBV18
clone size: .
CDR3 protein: CASSLDGGSETQYF
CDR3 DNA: TGTGCCAGCTCACTCGACGGGGGTTCAGAGACCCAGTACTTC

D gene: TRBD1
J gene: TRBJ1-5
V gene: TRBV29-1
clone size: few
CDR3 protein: CSVGQGINQPQHF
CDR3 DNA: TGCAGCGTCGGACAGGGGATAAATCAGCCCCAGCATTTT

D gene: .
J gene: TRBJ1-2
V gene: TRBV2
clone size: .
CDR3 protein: CASRIQGVNYGYTF
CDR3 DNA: TGTGCCAGCAGAATCCAGGGCGTCAACTATGGCTACACCTTC

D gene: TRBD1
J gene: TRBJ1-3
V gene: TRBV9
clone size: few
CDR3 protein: CASSVEDRTYSGNTIYF
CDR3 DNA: TGTGCCAGCAGCGTAGAGGACAGGACATACTCTGGAAACACCATATATTTT

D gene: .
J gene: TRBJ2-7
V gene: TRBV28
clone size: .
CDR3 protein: CASSLSRVGVSSYEQYF
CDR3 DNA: TGTGCCAGCAGTTTATCCCGCGTCGGGGTAAGCTCCTACGAGCAGTACTTC

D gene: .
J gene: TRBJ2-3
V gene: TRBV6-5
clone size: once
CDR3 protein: CASFPSGSTADTQYF
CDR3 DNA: TGTGCCAGCTTTCCCTCAGGTTCAACGGCAGATACGCAGTATTTT

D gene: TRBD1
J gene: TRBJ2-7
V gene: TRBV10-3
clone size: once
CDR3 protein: CAISESRTGTSYEQYF
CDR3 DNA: TGTGCCATCAGTGAGTCTCGGACAGGGACGAGCTACGAGCAGTACTTC

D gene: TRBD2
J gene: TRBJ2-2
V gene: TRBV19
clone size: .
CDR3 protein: CASIGTSGAGELFF
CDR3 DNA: TGTGCCAGTATCGGGACTAGCGGGGCCGGGGAGCTGTTTTTT

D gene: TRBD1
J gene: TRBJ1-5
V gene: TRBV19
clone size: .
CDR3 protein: CASSIGQGVNQPQHF
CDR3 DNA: TGTGCCAGTAGTATCGGGCAGGGGGTCAATCAGCCCCAGCATTTT

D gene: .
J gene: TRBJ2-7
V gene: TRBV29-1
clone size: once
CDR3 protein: CSVEEEGESYEQYF
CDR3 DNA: TGCAGCGTTGAAGAAGAGGGGGAGTCCTACGAGCAGTACTTC

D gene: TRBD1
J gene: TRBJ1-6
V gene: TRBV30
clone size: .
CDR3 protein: CAWSVTGYNSPLHF
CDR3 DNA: TGTGCCTGGAGTGTGACAGGGTATAATTCACCCCTCCACTTT

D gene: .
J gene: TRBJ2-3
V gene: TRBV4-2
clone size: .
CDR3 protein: CASSQGTGTVYTDTQYF
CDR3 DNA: TGTGCCAGCAGCCAAGGTACCGGGACTGTGTATACAGATACGCAGTATTTT

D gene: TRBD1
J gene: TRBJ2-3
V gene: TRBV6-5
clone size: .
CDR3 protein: CASSYGTGGNTDTQYF
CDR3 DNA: TGTGCCAGCAGTTACGGGACAGGGGGAAACACAGATACGCAGTATTTT

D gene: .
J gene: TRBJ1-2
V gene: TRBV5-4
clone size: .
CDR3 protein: CASSESGGGYGYTF
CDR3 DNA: TGTGCCAGCAGCGAAAGCGGGGGAGGATATGGCTACACCTTC

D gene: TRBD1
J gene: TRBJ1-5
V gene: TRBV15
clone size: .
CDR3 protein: CATSGDSHSNQPQHF
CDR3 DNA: TGTGCCACCAGCGGGGACAGTCATAGCAATCAGCCCCAGCATTTT